These 20 T cell receptor beta chains were all obtained from the same sample, sequenced in a study of response to subunit inactivated influenza vaccine. TCRdb re-analysed the RT-PCR reads in MiXCR, keeping a single row per CDR3 protein. The table shows about 650,000 distinct CDR3 sequences, with less than 20% occurring only once. Sequenced here: PBMCs from blood, sampled 11 to 12 days after vaccination. Receptors were obtained from a man over 45 who received an inactivated influenza vaccine.

V is TRBV6-2 or TRBV6-3 and J is TRBJ2-7; 7 positions match TRBD2. Germline-derived CDR1 and CDR2 are MNHEY and SVGEGT. The CDR3 is 16 residues long. The ends lost 2 bases at V and 0 bases at J; junction bases unmatched: 7. This chain's CDR3 is CASSYPSGANSYEQYF. For the CDR3, the DNA is TGTGCCAGCAGTTACCCAAGCGGGGCGAACTCCTACGAGCAGTACTTC.

This rearrangement joins TRBV28 to TRBJ2-4; no definite D call. The ends were cut back, 5 bases at V and 0 bases at J, with 8 bases in the middle. This CDR3 is 14 amino acids long. Per germline, CDR1 MDHEN and CDR2 SYDVKM. CDR3 sequence: CASSRDGAKNIQYF. The DNA for the CDR3 is TGTGCCAGCAGTCGCGACGGAGCCAAAAACATTCAGTACTTC.

This clonotype came up a few times. This chain joins TRBV12-3 or TRBV12-4 and TRBJ2-1; no definite D call. The CDR3 covers 12 residues. Deletions cut 5 bases from V and 10 bases from J, with 12 bases between. Here the CDR3 reads CASSPFLDEQFF. The CDR3, as DNA: TGTGCCAGCAGTCCCTTTTTGGACGAGCAGTTCTTC.

The V gene is TRBV4-1, the J gene TRBJ2-7; TRBD1 is a possible D gene (7 bases). Germline loops: CDR1 MGHRA, CDR2 YSYEKL. The ends were cut back, 0 bases at V and 8 bases at J, with 14 bases in the middle. The CDR3 spans 14 residues. The CDR3 DNA is TGCGCCAGCAGCCAAGAGGGGGCAGGGGGGAAGCAGTACTTC. As protein: CASSQEGAGGKQYF.

The count of this clonotype is one. The V call is TRBV7-2, the J call TRBJ2-3, with D perhaps matching TRBD2 (6 bases). CDR1 is SGHTA and CDR2 is FQGNSA in the germline V gene. This CDR3 spans 13 amino acids. The V end was cut by 6 bases, the J end by 6 bases, with 13 bases between. This CDR3 reads CASRSGVSDTQYF. Written as DNA, the CDR3 is TGTGCCAGCAGGTCGGGAGTTTCGGATACGCAGTATTTT. The full variable domain, completed using reference TRBV7-2 and TRBJ2-3, is GAGVSQSPSNKVTEKGKDVELRCDPISGHTALYWYRQSLGQGLEFLIYFQGNSAPDKSGLPSDRFSAERTGGSVSTLTIQRTQQEDSAVYLCASRSGVSDTQYFGPGTRLTVL.

This clonotype was observed a handful of times. The chain employs TRBV7-9 and TRBJ2-5, with 7 bases fitting TRBD1. J gave up 4 bases and V 5 bases, and 7 bases lay outside the gene matches. In germline, CDR1 is SEHNR, CDR2 FQNEAQ (reference sequence). This CDR3 has 14 amino acids. Written as DNA, the CDR3 is TGTGCCAGCAGCCCGCGACAGGGACCAGAGACCCAGTACTTC. It codes for CASSPRQGPETQYF.

Ten or more counts support this clonotype. J is TRBJ2-3 and V is TRBV3-1; 7 nucleotides match TRBD2. The CDR3 consists of 16 residues. Germline CDR1 is LGHDT and CDR2 is YNNKEL (reference sequence). J gave up 5 bases and V 2 bases, and 10 bases lay outside the gene matches. The CDR3 protein is CASSQWGSGGGDTQYF. CDR3 DNA sequence: TGTGCCAGCAGCCAATGGGGGTCGGGAGGTGGAGATACGCAGTATTTT.

A few counts support this clonotype. The chain couples TRBV7-8 to TRBJ2-7; possible D gene TRBD2, 6 bases. This CDR3 region has 16 residues. V lost 1 base to trimming and J lost 0 bases, with 13 bases between them. Germline CDR1 is SGHVS and CDR2 is FQNEAQ. CDR3 sequence: CASSLGVAVLSYEQYF. The CDR3 DNA sequence: TGTGCCAGCAGCTTAGGGGTAGCGGTACTCTCCTACGAGCAGTACTTC.

This chain links TRBV5-1 with TRBJ2-6, with 12 bases fitting TRBD1. The CDR3 totals 17 residues. Per germline, CDR1 SGHRS and CDR2 YFSETQ. Germline trimming cut 3 bases from V and 3 bases from J; bases unmatched to any gene: 4. CDR3: CASSWGTGGDGANVLTF. In DNA, the CDR3 is TGCGCCAGCAGCTGGGGGACAGGGGGCGATGGGGCCAACGTCCTGACTTTC.

The chain employs TRBV9 and TRBJ2-5, with D possibly called TRBD1 or TRBD2 (5 bases each). The CDR3 runs to 14 residues. Germline assignment: CDR1 SGDLS and CDR2 YYNGEE. The V and J ends lost 4 bases and 3 bases respectively, with 13 bases between them. The CDR3 DNA follows: TGTGCCAGCAGCCCCGGGACGGCCAAAGAGACCCAGTACTTC. It encodes CASSPGTAKETQYF.

This chain uses TRBV29-1 with TRBJ2-3; TRBD1 matches 7 bases. This CDR3 is built from 18 residues. V shed 6 bases, J shed 7 bases, and the junction held 25 bases outside the gene matches. Germline V gene lookup returns CDR1 SQVTM and CDR2 ANQGSEA. The CDR3 is CSVGQGQQLSQISHTQYF. The CDR3 DNA sequence: TGCAGCGTCGGCCAGGGACAGCAACTCTCACAGATATCCCATACGCAGTATTTT.

The chain links TRBV12-3 or TRBV12-4 to TRBJ2-1; no firm D call. The CDR3 runs 11 residues. V was cut by 10 bases and J by 2 bases, with 6 bases left in between. The CDR3 DNA reads TGTGCCACCGAAACCTACAATGAGCAGTTCTTC. Translating gives CATETYNEQFF.

This clonotype was seen a few times. The DNA of the CDR3 is TGTGCCAGCAGCCATACCAGGGGAATTAACACCGGGGAGCTGTTTTTT. Protein product: CASSHTRGINTGELFF. The chain recombines TRBV7-9 with TRBJ2-2; tentatively, D is TRBD1 (6 bases). The CDR3 extends over 16 amino acids. Germline V gene data show CDR1 as SEHNR and CDR2 as FQNEAQ (reference sequence). Trimming shortened V by 5 bases and J by 2 bases, and 15 bases separated the two germline ends.

This clonotype showed up just once. The chain joins TRBV20-1 to TRBJ2-5, with 7 bases aligning to TRBD2. The germline gives CDR1 DFQATT, CDR2 SNEGSKA (reference sequence). V shed 1 base and J 0 bases; nucleotides not matched to a gene: 5. The CDR3 length is 15 residues. CDR3 sequence: CSARVLGLNQETQYF. As DNA, the CDR3 is TGCAGTGCTAGAGTCCTGGGACTAAACCAAGAGACCCAGTACTTC.

The CDR3 DNA reads TGTGCCAGCAGTCGGCGCGGTTATTCTGGGGCCAACGTCCTGACTTTC. It encodes CASSRRGYSGANVLTF. The V gene is TRBV12-3 or TRBV12-4, the J gene TRBJ2-6; no reliable D call. Trimming removed 5 bases at V and 1 base at J, with 12 bases between. The CDR3 is 16 residues long.

This chain uses TRBV5-6 with TRBJ2-1; D is perhaps TRBD2 (6 bases). The CDR3 loop spans 14 amino acids. Germline loops: CDR1 SGHDT, CDR2 YYEEEE. V was pared by 2 bases and J by 8 bases, with 14 bases between. The CDR3 DNA follows: TGTGCCAGCAGCTTTTGGCTAGCGAGCGATGAGCAGTTCTTC. It is translated as CASSFWLASDEQFF.

V and J are TRBV7-2 and TRBJ2-1, with D possibly TRBD2 on 7 matching bases. Per germline, CDR1 SGHTA and CDR2 FQGNSA. The V and J ends lost 1 base and 0 bases respectively, with 13 bases between them. The CDR3 extends over 17 amino acids. The CDR3 reads CASSLVRGGASYNEQFF. For the CDR3, the DNA is TGTGCCAGCAGCTTAGTACGTGGGGGGGCCTCCTACAATGAGCAGTTCTTC.

At least ten counts were recorded for this clonotype. The chain employs TRBV4-2 and TRBJ1-6; D is unclear. Germline assignment: CDR1 LGHNA and CDR2 YNFKEQ. CDR3 length equals 16 residues. V was shortened by 4 bases and J by 5 bases, with 15 bases between the two germline ends. The chain's CDR3 is CASSPLDPKDNSPLHF. CDR3 sequence (DNA): TGTGCCAGCAGCCCGTTGGACCCAAAGGATAATTCACCCCTCCACTTT.

This clonotype was found a few times. This rearrangement joins TRBV7-6 to TRBJ2-3, with 7 nucleotides matching TRBD2. V lost 3 bases, J lost 4 bases, and 7 bases stayed unmatched. There are 15 residues in the CDR3. Germline-derived CDR1 and CDR2 are SGHVS and FNYEAQ. DNA for the CDR3: TGTGCCAGCAGCTTTACTAGCGCTTCGGCAGATACGCAGTATTTT. The encoded protein is CASSFTSASADTQYF.

The CDR3 protein is CSASRGPVYGYTF. CDR3 nucleotides: TGCAGTGCTAGCAGGGGGCCGGTCTATGGCTACACCTTC. V usage is TRBV20-1 and J usage is TRBJ1-2; 8 nucleotides match TRBD1. The CDR3 contains 13 residues. The germline V gene encodes CDR1 DFQATT and CDR2 SNEGSKA (reference sequence). V gave up 3 bases and J gave up 4 bases; unmatched junction bases: 4.